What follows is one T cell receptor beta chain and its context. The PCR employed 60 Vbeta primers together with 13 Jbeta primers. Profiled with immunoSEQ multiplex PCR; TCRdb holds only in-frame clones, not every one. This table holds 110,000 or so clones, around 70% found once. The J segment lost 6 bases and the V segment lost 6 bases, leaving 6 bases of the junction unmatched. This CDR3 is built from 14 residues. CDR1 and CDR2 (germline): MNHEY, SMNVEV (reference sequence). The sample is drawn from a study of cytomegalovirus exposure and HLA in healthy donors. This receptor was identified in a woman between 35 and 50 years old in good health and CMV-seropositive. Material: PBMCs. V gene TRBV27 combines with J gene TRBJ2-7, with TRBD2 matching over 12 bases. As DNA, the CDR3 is TGTGCCAGCAGCCCCTCTAGCGGGGGGGCCGAGCAGTACTTC. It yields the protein CASSPSSGGAEQYF.